The 21 T cell receptor beta chains presented below share a single source sample, sequenced in a study of OX40 agonist ivuxolimab in advanced cancers. Clones were sequenced by immunoSEQ multiplex PCR, and TCRdb holds only the in-frame ones, with some missing. The sample has some 41,000 clones, about 87% seen once; the top ten hold roughly 40%. Source: CD4+ or CD8+ T cells sorted from blood, taken in a trial of the OX40 agonist ivuxolimab. Receptors were obtained from an adult with an advanced solid tumor such as melanoma, head and neck, liver or kidney cancer.

The chain is built from TRBV27 and TRBJ2-7; TRBD1 matches at 9 bases. This CDR3 is 13 amino acids long. Germline-derived CDR1 and CDR2 are MNHEY and SMNVEV (reference sequence). V shed 5 bases, J shed 5 bases, and the junction held 4 bases outside the gene matches. CDR3 coding DNA: TGTGCCAGCAGTGGGACAGGGATCGACGAGCAGTACTTC. It codes for CASSGTGIDEQYF.

The rearrangement uses TRBV6-6 and TRBJ1-6; TRBD1 is a possible D gene (5 bases). V was cut by 4 bases and J by 10 bases, with 20 bases left in between. The CDR3 loop spans 16 amino acids. Per the germline V gene, CDR1 is MNHNY and CDR2 is SVGAGI (reference sequence). The CDR3 spells CASSLGRGGYGSPLHF. The CDR3 DNA reads TGTGCCAGCAGTTTAGGGCGGGGGGGTTACGGCTCACCCCTCCACTTT.

The V and J genes are TRBV27 and TRBJ1-4, with TRBD1 as a possible D gene (6 bases). Trimming took off 7 bases at V and 6 bases at J, with 21 bases between the two ends. Germline V CDR1 and CDR2: MNHEY, SMNVEV (reference sequence). CDR3 length: 16 residues. The CDR3 DNA sequence: TGTGCCAGCAAACCCCATAGAGGGGGAGGTTATGAAAAACTGTTTTTT. Translated: CASKPHRGGGYEKLFF.

The J gene is TRBJ2-1, the V gene TRBV7-8; the match to TRBD2 covers 7 bases. The CDR3 contains 16 residues. Trimming cost V 1 base and J 8 bases; bases outside gene matches: 11. Germline lookup yields CDR1 SGHVS and CDR2 FQNEAQ. The CDR3 here is CASSLGVSGTFHEQFF. CDR3 nucleotides: TGTGCCAGCAGCTTAGGTGTCAGCGGGACGTTCCATGAGCAGTTCTTC.

CDR3 DNA: TGTGCCAGCAGCTGGGGGGCAGTGGCGACCGTCACAGATACGCAGTATTTT. This codes for CASSWGAVATVTDTQYF. The chain combines TRBV11-2 with TRBJ2-3, with D possibly being TRBD1 or TRBD2 (6 bases each). V was pared by 4 bases and J by 2 bases, with 19 bases between. Germline V gene lookup returns CDR1 SGHAT and CDR2 FQNNGV. This CDR3 spans 17 amino acids.

In this sample, this clone turned up once. This chain uses TRBV7-3 with TRBJ2-3; D remains ambiguous. Trimming pared 5 bases from V and 7 bases from J, leaving 10 bases between. CDR3 length equals 12 residues. Germline loops: CDR1 SGHTA, CDR2 FQGTGA. The CDR3 reads CASSALGNTQYF. The CDR3 DNA reads as TGTGCCAGCAGCGCCCTTGGGAATACGCAGTATTTT. Supplemented by reference TRBV7-3 and TRBJ2-3, the full variable domain reads GAGVSQTPSNKVTEKGKYVELRCDPISGHTALYWYRQSLGQGPEFLIYFQGTGAADDSGLPNDRFFAVRPEGSVSTLKIQRTERGDSAVYLCASSALGNTQYFGPGTRLTVL.

The V call is TRBV4-1, the J call TRBJ2-6, with D unresolved. This CDR3 has 15 residues. Germline-derived CDR1 and CDR2 are MGHRA and YSYEKL. With 0 bases removed from V and 0 bases from J, the gap between germline ends came to 3 bases. The CDR3 protein is CASSQDPSGANVLTF. CDR3 coding DNA: TGCGCCAGCAGCCAAGACCCCTCTGGGGCCAACGTCCTGACTTTC.

J is TRBJ1-2 and V is TRBV2; 8 bases align to TRBD1. This CDR3 contains 14 residues. Germline V CDR1 and CDR2: SNHLY, FYNNEI. Germline trimming cut 5 bases from V and 4 bases from J; bases unmatched to any gene: 6. The CDR3 nucleotides are TGTGCCAGCAGTACGTCAGGGGGCAGCTATGGCTACACCTTC. Its protein is CASSTSGGSYGYTF.

V usage is TRBV6-1 and J usage is TRBJ2-1; D is undetermined. Trimming left V 3 bases short and J 3 bases short, with 3 bases between. CDR3 length: 12 residues. CDR1 MNHNS and CDR2 SASEGT come from the germline V gene. As DNA, the CDR3 is TGTGCCAGCAGTGACAGCTACAATGAGCAGTTCTTC. Translated: CASSDSYNEQFF.

This clone showed up just a few times. This chain joins TRBV11-2 and TRBJ1-2; TRBD1 might be the D (5 bases). The CDR3 consists of 13 residues. V was clipped by 5 bases and J by 4 bases, with 11 bases between them. The germline V gene encodes CDR1 SGHAT and CDR2 FQNNGV. CDR3 region: CASSKGRGYGYTF. The CDR3 DNA sequence: TGTGCCAGCAGCAAAGGGAGGGGCTATGGCTACACCTTC.

This chain uses TRBV18 with TRBJ2-5, with TRBD1 identical over 7 bases. The V gene's germline CDR1 is KGHSH and CDR2 LQKENI. V shed 3 bases and J 1 base; nucleotides not matched to a gene: 5. The CDR3 spans 15 residues. The CDR3 nucleotides read TGTGCCAGCTCACCCCCTCGACAGGGCCAAGAGACCCAGTACTTC. It yields the protein CASSPPRQGQETQYF. Based on the CDR3 plus reference TRBV18 and TRBJ2-5, the full variable domain is NAGVMQNPRHLVRRRGQEARLRCSPMKGHSHVYWYRQLPEEGLKFMVYLQKENIIDESGMPKERFSAEFPKEGPSILRIQQVVRGDSAAYFCASSPPRQGQETQYFGPGTRLLVL.

The rearrangement links TRBV7-9 to TRBJ1-6; D gene uncertain. The ends were cut back, 3 bases at V and 7 bases at J, with 10 bases in the middle. Germline loops: CDR1 SEHNR, CDR2 FQNEAQ (reference sequence). The CDR3 length is 14 residues. CDR3: CASSLSPQNSPLHF. CDR3 nucleotides: TGTGCCAGCAGCTTGTCCCCTCAGAATTCACCCCTCCACTTT.

The gene calls are TRBV7-3 and TRBJ2-3; D unresolved. V was shortened by 3 bases and J by 1 base, with 5 bases between the two germline ends. Germline V gives CDR1 SGHTA, CDR2 FQGTGA. The CDR3 consists of 13 residues. CDR3 loop: CASSLLGTDTQYF. The CDR3 DNA reads as TGTGCCAGCAGCTTGCTCGGCACAGATACGCAGTATTTT. Looking up the rest from reference TRBV7-3 and TRBJ2-3 gives the full variable domain: GAGVSQTPSNKVTEKGKYVELRCDPISGHTALYWYRQSLGQGPEFLIYFQGTGAADDSGLPNDRFFAVRPEGSVSTLKIQRTERGDSAVYLCASSLLGTDTQYFGPGTRLTVL.

J is TRBJ2-7 and V is TRBV19; D gene uncertain. CDR3 length: 14 residues. CDR1 is LNHDA and CDR2 is SQIVND in the germline V gene (reference sequence). V lost 6 bases, J lost 0 bases, and 12 bases lay in between. CDR3 in DNA: TGTGCCAGTAGAAGAACAGCGAGCTCCTACGAGCAGTACTTC. Its translation is CASRRTASSYEQYF.

The chain joins TRBV4-1 to TRBJ1-2, with 8 bases matching TRBD1. The germline CDR1 and CDR2 sequences are MGHRA and YSYEKL. Trimming cost V 4 bases and J 1 base; bases outside gene matches: 5. The CDR3 length is 15 residues. The CDR3 protein is CASSLGQGFNYGYTF. Here the CDR3 DNA reads TGCGCCAGCAGCCTCGGACAGGGATTTAACTATGGCTACACCTTC.

The V and J genes are TRBV18 and TRBJ2-3; 7 bases are shared with TRBD1. V was pared by 0 bases and J by 5 bases, with 5 bases of the junction left unmatched. Germline CDR1 KGHSH, CDR2 LQKENI. The CDR3 sequence is 15 residues long. This CDR3 reads CASSPPTGSGDTQYF. CDR3 nucleotides: TGTGCCAGCTCACCACCGACAGGGTCGGGAGATACGCAGTATTTT.

This clone was counted a single time. The chain joins TRBV6-6 to TRBJ2-3, with D possibly matching TRBD2 (5 bases). V gave up 4 bases and J gave up 2 bases, with 13 bases separating them. The CDR3 loop spans 15 amino acids. In germline, CDR1 is MNHNY, CDR2 SVGAGI (reference sequence). The DNA of the CDR3 is TGTGCCAGCAGTTCGGGAAGTACCTCCACAGATACGCAGTATTTT. It is translated as CASSSGSTSTDTQYF.

The chain uses TRBV18 and TRBJ1-1; no definite D call. CDR1 is KGHSH, CDR2 LQKENI, per germline. This CDR3 is 16 amino acids long. Trimming removed 2 bases at V and 5 bases at J, with 18 bases between. The CDR3 DNA sequence: TGTGCCAGCTCACCAGATTTGGGGATTGCGGGAACTGAAGCTTTCTTT. It specifies CASSPDLGIAGTEAFF.

The chain uses TRBV21-1 and TRBJ2-3; the table's D call TRBD2 went unverified against the DNA. TRBV21-1 is deemed a pseudogene. The CDR3 is 18 amino acids. CDR3 sequence (DNA): TGTGCCAGCAGCACCCCCCAGGAGAAGCGGGGCGACTCCGATACGCAGTATTTT. It is translated as CASSTPQEKRGDSDTQYF.

The CDR3 region has the DNA TGCGCCAGCAGCCAAGAGCCTAGCGGGAGCTACGAGCAGTACTTC. It translates to CASSQEPSGSYEQYF. The rearrangement uses TRBV4-1 and TRBJ2-7, with TRBD2 identical over 10 bases. Germline assignment: CDR1 MGHRA and CDR2 YSYEKL. This CDR3 has 15 amino acids. V lost 0 bases, J lost 3 bases, and 2 bases stayed unmatched.

This chain links TRBV9 with TRBJ2-3; perhaps D is TRBD1 or TRBD2 (5 bases each). Per germline, CDR1 SGDLS and CDR2 YYNGEE. The CDR3 sequence is 16 residues long. The V end lost 3 bases, the J end lost 0 bases, and 14 bases lay between the germline ends. The DNA of the CDR3 is TGTGCCAGCAGCGCAGGGACGGGAACTAGCACAGATACGCAGTATTTT. Amino acid sequence: CASSAGTGTSTDTQYF.